This T cell receptor (beta chain) was sequenced in a study of OX40 agonist ivuxolimab in advanced cancers. Study in general: Participants could have had prior anti-PD-1, anti-PD-L1 or anti-CTLA-4 therapy, and approximately 40% had some.

TCRdb keeps only in-frame clones here, not all; method: immunoSEQ multiplex PCR. The table lists about 76,000 clones, 80% to 90% of them singletons, with under 2% in the top ten. General study points: Compared with CD4+, CD8+ T cells on average had more expanded clones.

Remarks on this clone: The antigen remains unidentified.

This CDR3 spans 14 amino acids. Germline CDR1 is KGHSH and CDR2 is LQKENI. V lost 3 bases to trimming and J lost 4 bases; unmatched junction nucleotides: 5. V and J are TRBV18 and TRBJ1-2, with TRBD1 matching over 7 bases. The starting material was CD4+ or CD8+ T cells sorted from blood, obtained in a trial of the OX40 agonist ivuxolimab. This receptor was identified in an adult with an advanced solid tumor such as melanoma, head and neck, liver or kidney cancer. The CDR3 reads CASSPRDSSYGYTF. CDR3 DNA sequence: TGTGCCAGCTCACCCAGGGACAGCTCCTATGGCTACACCTTC.